This T cell receptor beta chain was sequenced for a study of CD8 T cells in ankylosing spondylitis. Worth noting for this clonotype: Its antigen is unknown.

Construction of TCR beta libraries was performed using quantitative 5'-RACE with molecular barcodes. In TCRdb, the 5' RACE reads were re-called with MiXCR into one record per CDR3 protein. Of about 220,000 distinct CDR3 sequences in the sample, about 16% are singletons; the top ten hold about 42%. Trimming took 4 bases from V and 4 from J, leaving 11 bases between them. The CDR3 totals 13 residues. Germline CDR1 reads GTSNPN; CDR2 reads SVGIG (reference sequence). Study-level results: The authors reported significant enrichment of disease-linked clones in matched ankylosing spondylitis synovial fluid. One TCR beta motif, made up of 7 or 8 highly homologous variants, appeared characteristic of ankylosing spondylitis blood.

Material for sequencing was blood, either unsorted or a sorted T cell fraction (not recorded which). The chain has TRBV30 and TRBJ1-5; D remains ambiguous. The origin of this receptor is a male donor with ankylosing spondylitis. The CDR3 sequence: CAWTDGLNQPQHF. CDR3 DNA: TGTGCCTGGACCGACGGTTTGAATCAGCCCCAGCATTTT. Looking up the rest from reference TRBV30 and TRBJ1-5 gives the full variable domain: SQTIHQWPATLVQPVGSPLSLECTVEGTSNPNLYWYRQAAGRGLQLLFYSVGIGQISSEVPQNLSASRPQDRQFILSSKKLLLSDSGFYLCAWTDGLNQPQHFGDGTRLSIL.